These T cell receptor beta chains were read from a single sample in a study of T cell responses to AZD1222 COVID-19 vaccine. Generated by immunoSEQ multiplex PCR, the TCRdb table keeps only in-frame clones and is missing some. This table has under 150,000 clones, 85% to 95% appearing once. The sequencing used peripheral blood, collected on day 0 of AZD1222 vaccination. The receptors were sampled from an adult in good health. The CDR3 runs from the conserved cysteine through the conserved F or W. The D gene is left open where the match is weak. Clone size is stated in some rows and not others, as once, few, many or a class when expanded.

j_gene,d_gene,abundance,v_gene,CDR3nt,CDR3aa
TRBJ2-5,.,.,TRBV25-1,TGTGCCAGCAGTCCCCAGGGACGCGAGACCCAGTACTTC,CASSPQGRETQYF
TRBJ1-5,TRBD1,.,TRBV29-1,TGCAGCGTTGAAATCCGGGACAGGGTACATTTT,CSVEIRDRVHF
TRBJ2-1,TRBD1,once,TRBV7-6,TGTGCCAGCAGCTTTCATCCGGGACAGAATATCGATGAGCAGTTCTTC,CASSFHPGQNIDEQFF
TRBJ2-7,.,few,TRBV23-1,TGCGCCAGCATTGGGTACGAGCAGTACTTC,CASIGYEQYF
TRBJ1-4,.,.,TRBV18,TGTGCCAGCTCACCCCCTGGTGAAAAACTGTTTTTT,CASSPPGEKLFF
TRBJ1-1,.,.,TRBV2,TGTGCCAGCAGCCAGGGTAGGGGAAATGAAGCTTTCTTT,CASSQGRGNEAFF
TRBJ1-1,.,.,TRBV18,TGTGCCAGCTCACCACCGGGAGGGTCTGGTGGAGCTTTCTTT,CASSPPGGSGGAFF
TRBJ1-5,.,.,TRBV19,TGTGCCAGTAGTATCCCGGGAGGAGTTTTTCAGCCCCAGCATTTT,CASSIPGGVFQPQHF
TRBJ1-1,.,.,TRBV28,TGTGCCAGCAGTTTGGAAGGCCGGAGGGACCGGAAATGGACTGAAGCTTTCTTT,CASSLEGRRDRKWTEAFF
TRBJ2-1,TRBD2,.,TRBV14,TGTGCCAGCAGCCAAGCCTTAGGCGGGAGTAGGAATGAGCAGTTCTTC,CASSQALGGSRNEQFF
TRBJ1-1,.,.,TRBV28,TGTGCCAGCACGGGACCTATTCCGGAAGCTTTCTTT,CASTGPIPEAFF
TRBJ1-5,.,.,TRBV19,TGTGCCAGTAGTCCAAACCGGGACAGCAATCAGCCCCAGCATTTT,CASSPNRDSNQPQHF
TRBJ1-1,.,.,TRBV28,TGTGCCAGCAGTTGGGGACGGCACACTGAAGCTTTCTTT,CASSWGRHTEAFF
TRBJ1-1,.,.,TRBV7-8,TGTGCCAGCAGCTTTGAAGGCGGGAGTTCTGAAGCTTTCTTT,CASSFEGGSSEAFF
TRBJ2-7,.,few,TRBV6-5,TGTGCCAGCAGTTACTCTAGCGAGCAGTACTTC,CASSYSSEQYF
TRBJ2-3,TRBD2,.,TRBV5-5,TGTGCCAGCAGCTTGGGACCGGGAGGTATCACAGATACGCAGTATTTT,CASSLGPGGITDTQYF
TRBJ2-2,.,.,TRBV30,TGTGCCTGGAGCATTCTTTCTAGTTCCGGGGAGCTGTTTTTT,CAWSILSSSGELFF
TRBJ2-1,.,.,TRBV7-9,TGTGCCAGCAGCTTTCCCACAATGGGCAATGAGCAGTTCTTC,CASSFPTMGNEQFF
TRBJ2-3,.,.,TRBV11-1,TGTGCCAGCAGCCGACAGCTTCTCACAGATACGCAGTATTTT,CASSRQLLTDTQYF
TRBJ1-4,.,few,TRBV29-1,TGCAGCGTTGAATATGAAAGAACACGGGTTGCAACTAATGAAAAACTGTTTTTT,CSVEYERTRVATNEKLFF
TRBJ2-5,.,once,TRBV4-1,TGCGCCAGCAGCCAAGAAGTGGTGTTTCCGGAATCGGGGACCCAGTACTTC,CASSQEVVFPESGTQYF
TRBJ1-1,TRBD1,.,TRBV28,TGTGCCACCCGGACAGGGGGGAACACTGAAGCTTTCTTT,CATRTGGNTEAFF
TRBJ2-7,.,.,TRBV11-2,TGTGCCAGCAGCCGTTACGGGACAGAGCAGTACTTC,CASSRYGTEQYF
TRBJ1-4,.,.,TRBV27,TGTGCCAGCAGTCTTCAGGGAGCTAATGAAAAACTGTTTTTT,CASSLQGANEKLFF
TRBJ1-2,.,.,TRBV28,TGTGCCAGCAGTTTTTTCAGGGTGTCTGGCTACACCTTC,CASSFFRVSGYTF
TRBJ2-7,.,.,TRBV3-1/TRBV3-2,TGTGCCAGCAGCATAGGTAGGGGAGCTGGGTACGAGCAGTACTTC,CASSIGRGAGYEQYF
TRBJ1-2,.,.,TRBV5-1,TGCGCCAGCAGCCAGCTGACAGACGGCTACACCTTC,CASSQLTDGYTF
TRBJ2-1,TRBD2,once,TRBV5-1,TGCGCCAGCAGCTTGAGTAGCGGGGTTATCTACAATGAGCAGTTCTTC,CASSLSSGVIYNEQFF
TRBJ2-7,TRBD2,.,TRBV27,TGTGCCAGCAGTTCTATACTAGCGGAGGGACCCTACGAGCAGTACTTC,CASSSILAEGPYEQYF
TRBJ2-3,.,.,TRBV25-1,TGTGCCAGCAGTGAGGATAGGCCCGAGGCAGATACGCAGTATTTT,CASSEDRPEADTQYF
TRBJ1-1,TRBD1,.,TRBV3-1/TRBV3-2,TGTGCCAGCAGCCAACCCGGGACAGTGAACACTGAAGCTTTCTTT,CASSQPGTVNTEAFF
TRBJ2-4,.,few,TRBV7-9,TGTGCCAGCAGCTCCTCAGGGGCCTCAAACATTCAGTACTTC,CASSSSGASNIQYF
TRBJ1-2,.,.,TRBV30,TGTGCCTGGAGTGTAAGGGGGTGGGAGGGGGCTAACTATGGCTACACCTTC,CAWSVRGWEGANYGYTF